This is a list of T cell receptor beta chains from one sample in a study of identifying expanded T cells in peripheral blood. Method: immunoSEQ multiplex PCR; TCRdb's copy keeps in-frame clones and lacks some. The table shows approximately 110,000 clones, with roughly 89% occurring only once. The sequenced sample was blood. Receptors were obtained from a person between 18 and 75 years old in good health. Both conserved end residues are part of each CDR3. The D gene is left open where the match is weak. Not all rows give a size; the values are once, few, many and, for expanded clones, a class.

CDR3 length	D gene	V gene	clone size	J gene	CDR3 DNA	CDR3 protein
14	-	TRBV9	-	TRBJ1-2	TGTGCCAGCAGCCCACGACAGAACCCGACCGGCTACACCTTC	CASSPRQNPTGYTF
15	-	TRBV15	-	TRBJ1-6	TGTGCCACCAGCGTGGAAGGGACCCTTAATTCACCCCTCCACTTT	CATSVEGTLNSPLHF
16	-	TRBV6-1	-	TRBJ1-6	TGTGCCAGCAGTGAACTTCAACGGAACTATAATTCACCCCTCCACTTT	CASSELQRNYNSPLHF
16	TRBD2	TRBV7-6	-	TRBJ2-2	TGTGCCAGCAGTCTAGGAGGACTAGCGTTCACCGGGGAGCTGTTTTTT	CASSLGGLAFTGELFF
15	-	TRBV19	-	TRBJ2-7	TGTGCCAGTAGTATAGGGGCAGGGGTGGCCTACGAGCAGTACTTC	CASSIGAGVAYEQYF
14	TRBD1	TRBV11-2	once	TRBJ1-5	TGTGCCAGCAGCCCAGGGGGAAGCAATCAGCCCCAGCATTTT	CASSPGGSNQPQHF
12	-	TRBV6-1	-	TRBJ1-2	TGTGCCAGCAGTCCGGACCTCTATGGCTACACCTTC	CASSPDLYGYTF
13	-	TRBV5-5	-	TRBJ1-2	TGTGCCAGCAGCTTGCTGGGAAACTATGGCTACACCTTC	CASSLLGNYGYTF
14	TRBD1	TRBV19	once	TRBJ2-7	TGTGCCAGTAGTATAGGAGGACAGGATTACGAGCAGTACTTC	CASSIGGQDYEQYF
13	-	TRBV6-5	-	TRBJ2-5	TGTGCCAGCAGTTACGGGCTGAAAGAGACCCAGTACTTC	CASSYGLKETQYF
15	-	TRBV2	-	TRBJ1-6	TGTGCCAGCAGGGGACAAGCTGGCTATAATTCACCCCTCCACTTT	CASRGQAGYNSPLHF
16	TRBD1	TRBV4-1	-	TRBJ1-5	TGCGCCAGCAGCCAAGAGGGGGCAGGGGGCGATCAGCCCCAGCATTTT	CASSQEGAGGDQPQHF
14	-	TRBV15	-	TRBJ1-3	TGTGCCACCAGCAACAGATTATCTGGAAACACCATATATTTT	CATSNRLSGNTIYF
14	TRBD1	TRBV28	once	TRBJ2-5	TGTGCCAGCAGTTTAAGACAGGGTTGGAAGACCCAGTACTTC	CASSLRQGWKTQYF
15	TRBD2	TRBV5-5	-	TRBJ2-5	TGTGCCAGCACTTCACTCGGGGGGTATGGGGAGACCCAGTACTTC	CASTSLGGYGETQYF
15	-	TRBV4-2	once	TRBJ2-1	TGTGCCAGCAGCCCATTTAGTGGGTCCTACAATGAGCAGTTCTTC	CASSPFSGSYNEQFF
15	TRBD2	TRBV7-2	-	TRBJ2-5	TGTGCCAGCAGCTTATACGGGGGGGCTCAAGAGACCCAGTACTTC	CASSLYGGAQETQYF
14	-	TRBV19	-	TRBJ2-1	TGTGCCAGTAGTTATACGAGCTCCTACAATGAGCAGTTCTTC	CASSYTSSYNEQFF
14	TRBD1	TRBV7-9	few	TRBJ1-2	TGTGCCAGCAGTCTTGGACAGGCGTTGGGGGGCTACACCTTC	CASSLGQALGGYTF
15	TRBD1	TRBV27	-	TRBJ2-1	TGTGCCAGCAGTTTATGGACAGGGGGTCACAATGAGCAGTTCTTC	CASSLWTGGHNEQFF
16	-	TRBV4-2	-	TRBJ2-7	TGTGCCAGCAGCCAAGATAGGGGGGACAAAACCTACGAGCAGTACTTC	CASSQDRGDKTYEQYF
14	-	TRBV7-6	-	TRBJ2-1	TGTGCCAGCAGCTTAGCGGGGGGGCCAGATGAGCAGTTCTTC	CASSLAGGPDEQFF
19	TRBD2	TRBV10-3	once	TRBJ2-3	TGTGCCATCAGTGAGTCTGACCCCTTTAGCGGGGGGGGAACAGATACGCAGTATTTT	CAISESDPFSGGGTDTQYF
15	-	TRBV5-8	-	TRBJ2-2	TGTGCCAGCAGCAAGGGGATCGCCAACACCGGGGAGCTGTTTTTT	CASSKGIANTGELFF
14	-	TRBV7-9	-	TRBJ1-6	TGTGCCAGCAGCTTAACTTTACCCGATTCACCCCTCCACTTT	CASSLTLPDSPLHF
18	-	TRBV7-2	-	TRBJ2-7	TGTGCCAGCAGCTTAGCGCTCGAACGGGACTTTAATCCCTACGAGCAGTACTTC	CASSLALERDFNPYEQYF
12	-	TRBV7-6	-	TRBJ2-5	TGTGCCAGCAGCCAGCGGGCGGAGACCCAGTACTTC	CASSQRAETQYF
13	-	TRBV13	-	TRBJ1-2	TGTGCCAGCAGTCGAACAGGGAGGGCAGAATCAACCTTC	CASSRTGRAESTF
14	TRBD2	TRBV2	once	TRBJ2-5	TGTGCCAGCAGTGTACTAGCGGGGGAAGAGACCCAGTACTTC	CASSVLAGEETQYF
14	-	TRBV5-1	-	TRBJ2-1	TGCGCCAGCAGCTTGTCTACCAGGGTCAATGAGCAGTTCTTC	CASSLSTRVNEQFF
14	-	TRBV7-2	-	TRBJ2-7	TGTGCCAGCAGCTCCAGGACGGGGATCTACGAGCAGTACTTC	CASSSRTGIYEQYF
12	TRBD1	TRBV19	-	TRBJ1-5	TGTGCCAGTGGACAGGGTGGCCAGCCCCAGCATTTT	CASGQGGQPQHF
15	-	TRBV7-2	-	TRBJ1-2	TGTGCCAGCAGCTTTACCAGGGGTTCGAACTATGGCTACACCTTC	CASSFTRGSNYGYTF